This T cell receptor (beta chain) was identified in a study of T-cell memory formation after mild COVID-19. About the study: TCR clusters showed largely donor specificity.

5'RACE with constant-segment primers built TCRalpha and TCRbeta cDNA libraries with UMIs. TCRdb ran MiXCR on the 5' RACE reads and lists one entry per CDR3 protein. This table has about 340,000 distinct CDR3 sequences, around 21% appearing once. The sample taken for sequencing was PBMCs or a T cell subset sorted from them (not recorded which). The source is an adult woman who had mild COVID-19 (a few samples of this study predate the infection). Cell type and time point are not known.

CDR3 region: CATRDRRETQYF. The CDR3 DNA follows: TGTGCCACCCGGGACAGGAGAGAGACCCAGTACTTC. This chain uses TRBV10-3 with TRBJ2-5, with TRBD1 matching over 8 bases. The J segment lost 4 bases and the V segment lost 10 bases, leaving 5 bases of the junction unmatched. CDR1 ENHRY and CDR2 SYGVKD come from the germline V gene. The CDR3 consists of 12 residues.